Below are 19 T cell receptor beta chains sequenced from a single sample in a study of OX40 agonist ivuxolimab in advanced cancers. This table comes from immunoSEQ multiplex PCR, and its TCRdb copy is limited to in-frame clones, with some not included. The data hold 45,000 to 65,000 clones, with just under 80% observed a single time. This specimen consisted of CD4+ or CD8+ T cells sorted from blood, obtained in a trial of the OX40 agonist ivuxolimab. Receptors were obtained from an adult with an advanced solid tumor such as melanoma, head and neck, liver or kidney cancer.

This chain uses TRBV9 with TRBJ2-7, with 9 nucleotides matching TRBD1. There are 13 residues in the CDR3. Germline assignment: CDR1 SGDLS and CDR2 YYNGEE. CDR3 loop: CEDEDRGFHEQYF. The CDR3 DNA sequence: TGTGAAGACGAGGACAGGGGTTTCCACGAGCAGTACTTC.

The J gene is TRBJ2-1, the V gene TRBV5-1; D is ambiguous. This CDR3 is built from 16 residues. From germline, CDR1 is SGHRS and CDR2 YFSETQ. Trimming took off 4 bases at V and 0 bases at J, with 14 bases between the two ends. As DNA, the CDR3 is TGCGCCAGCAGCCGTACAGTGTCGAGCTCCTACAATGAGCAGTTCTTC. This encodes CASSRTVSSSYNEQFF.

This chain joins TRBV28 and TRBJ1-1; no definite D call. The CDR3 sequence is 11 residues long. With 2 bases removed from V and 8 bases from J, the gap between germline ends came to 6 bases. Germline V CDR1 and CDR2: MDHEN, SYDVKM. CDR3 residues: CASSLREEAFF. Here the CDR3 DNA reads TGTGCCAGCAGTTTACGGGAGGAAGCTTTCTTT.

The V and J genes are TRBV28 and TRBJ1-5; possible D gene TRBD1, 5 bases. The germline V and J ends were trimmed by 8 bases and 2 bases, with 25 bases remaining between them. The germline gives CDR1 MDHEN, CDR2 SYDVKM. This CDR3 has 18 residues. For the CDR3, the DNA is TGTGCCAGCCGTCCCGCTAGGGGAGGGCGCCGGGGCAATCAGCCCCAGCATTTT. This gives the protein CASRPARGGRRGNQPQHF.

Only one count was recorded for this clone. The rearrangement links TRBV11-2 to TRBJ2-3; weak D call: TRBD1 (5 bases). The V gene lost 6 bases and the J gene lost 4 bases, with 11 bases spanning the gap. This CDR3 contains 13 residues. Germline V CDR1 and CDR2: SGHAT, FQNNGV. The CDR3 nucleotides are TGTGCCAGCAGATCCGGACAATCAGATACGCAGTATTTT. This codes for CASRSGQSDTQYF.

V is TRBV19 and J is TRBJ2-1; no firm D call. Trimming took 3 bases from V and 6 from J, leaving 12 bases between them. Germline V gene lookup returns CDR1 LNHDA and CDR2 SQIVND (reference sequence). The CDR3 is 14 amino acids. The CDR3 spells CASSIPGLGNEQFF. DNA for the CDR3: TGTGCCAGTAGTATCCCCGGGTTGGGCAATGAGCAGTTCTTC.

The chain couples TRBV4-1 to TRBJ2-1; D is unresolved. Germline CDR1 and CDR2: MGHRA and YSYEKL. The CDR3 is 14 amino acids. Trimming took 8 bases from V and 4 from J, leaving 15 bases between them. The CDR3 loop is CASQSTRVYNEQFF. The CDR3 DNA reads as TGCGCCAGCCAGTCGACTCGGGTTTACAATGAGCAGTTCTTC.

This sequence joins TRBV11-2 and TRBJ1-2; D is ambiguous. Germline-derived CDR1 and CDR2 are SGHAT and FQNNGV. The CDR3 sequence is 13 residues long. Trimming removed 3 bases at V and 6 bases at J, with 11 bases between. DNA for the CDR3: TGTGCCAGCAGCTTGAGTCAGGTCGATGGCTACACCTTC. This sequence encodes CASSLSQVDGYTF.

This chain uses TRBV10-3 with TRBJ2-3; no reliable D call. V lost 3 bases, J lost 0 bases, and 13 bases lay in between. Germline lookup yields CDR1 ENHRY and CDR2 SYGVKD. The CDR3 length is 16 residues. The CDR3 DNA sequence: TGTGCCATCAGTGATAGAGACCCGTATAGCACAGATACGCAGTATTTT. Translation: CAISDRDPYSTDTQYF.

The gene calls are TRBV7-8 and TRBJ1-1; no clear D. The CDR3 totals 14 residues. CDR1 and CDR2 from the germline V gene are SGHVS and FQNEAQ. Trimming shortened V by 6 bases and J by 5 bases, and 16 bases separated the two germline ends. CDR3 sequence reads: CASRRRGMGTEAFF. The CDR3, as DNA: TGTGCCAGCAGGAGGCGGGGAATGGGGACTGAAGCTTTCTTT.

This rearrangement joins TRBV10-2 to TRBJ2-2; TRBD2 is a possible D gene (5 bases). V lost 8 bases and J 5 bases, leaving 12 bases between the germline ends. The CDR3 covers 13 residues. Germline values: CDR1 WSHSY, CDR2 SAAADI. The CDR3 coding sequence is TGCGCCAGCCGGAGGAGGTATACCGGGGAGCTGTTTTTT. Residues: CASRRRYTGELFF.

The chain is built from TRBV6-5 and TRBJ2-5, with 8 bases lining up with TRBD1. The CDR3 has 11 amino acids. V lost 8 bases, J lost 6 bases, and 2 bases stayed unmatched. Germline V lookup: CDR1 MNHEY, CDR2 SVGAGI. The DNA for the CDR3 is TGTGCCAGCGACAGGGGCCAGACCCAGTACTTC. Translating it yields CASDRGQTQYF.

The table lists this clone with a few counts. The V and J genes are TRBV7-2 and TRBJ1-6, with no clear D. CDR1 and CDR2 from the germline V gene are SGHTA and FQGNSA. Trimming removed 6 bases from V and 8 bases from J, with 8 bases in between. This CDR3 has 12 amino acids. CDR3: CASRPQDSPLHF. In DNA, the CDR3 is TGTGCCAGCAGACCCCAGGATTCACCCCTCCACTTT.

This chain connects TRBV7-9 to TRBJ2-5; 7 nucleotides line up with TRBD2. The V segment lost 5 bases and the J segment 4 bases; nucleotides outside the gene matches: 10. CDR1 is SEHNR and CDR2 is FQNEAQ in the germline V gene (reference sequence). The CDR3 runs 15 residues. The CDR3: CASSRSGANGETQYF. For the CDR3, the DNA is TGTGCCAGCAGCCGGAGCGGGGCCAACGGAGAGACCCAGTACTTC.

The V gene is TRBV19, the J gene TRBJ2-5, with 8 bases lining up with TRBD1. The length of the CDR3 is 15 residues. The junction had 4 bases not matched to a gene; V was cut back by 1 base and J by 3 bases. Per the germline V gene, CDR1 is LNHDA and CDR2 is SQIVND (reference sequence). The CDR3 is CASSIGRTGKETQYF. The CDR3, as DNA: TGTGCCAGTAGTATAGGTAGGACAGGGAAAGAGACCCAGTACTTC.

V and J are TRBV19 and TRBJ1-1; maybe TRBD1 (6 bases). The CDR3 loop spans 16 amino acids. Per germline, CDR1 LNHDA and CDR2 SQIVND (reference sequence). Trimming took off 4 bases at V and 0 bases at J, with 15 bases between the two ends. The CDR3 loop is CASSKFRGDVNTEAFF. The CDR3 DNA follows: TGTGCCAGTAGTAAGTTCAGGGGCGACGTGAACACTGAAGCTTTCTTT.

V and J are TRBV6-5 and TRBJ2-7; the D gene is possibly TRBD1 (5 bases). Germline values: CDR1 MNHEY, CDR2 SVGAGI. CDR3 length: 14 residues. Deletions cut 5 bases from V and 3 bases from J, with 14 bases between. CDR3 DNA: TGTGCCAGCAGTCAACGTCAGGGCGGCTACGAGCAGTACTTC. Amino acid sequence: CASSQRQGGYEQYF.

V usage is TRBV13 and J usage is TRBJ1-5; the D is unclear. Germline V gives CDR1 PRHDT, CDR2 FYEKMQ (reference sequence). There are 15 residues in the CDR3. V lost 4 bases and J lost 4, with 14 bases in between. As DNA, the CDR3 is TGTGCCAGCAGCTCCCGCCTGGGAGGAAATCAGCCCCAGCATTTT. Translating it yields CASSSRLGGNQPQHF.

The chain has TRBV7-2 and TRBJ2-5; TRBD1 matches 10 bases. The V gene's germline CDR1 is SGHTA and CDR2 FQGNSA. V trimming: 4 bases; J trimming: 4 bases; junction bases outside the gene matches: 3. CDR3 length: 14 residues. The CDR3 spells CASSSTGGGETQYF. The CDR3 DNA reads as TGTGCCAGCAGCTCGACAGGGGGCGGAGAGACCCAGTACTTC.